These 3 T cell receptor beta chains came from one sample sequenced in a study of identifying expanded T cells in peripheral blood. TCRdb's copy holds only in-frame clones and misses some; the assay was immunoSEQ multiplex PCR. This table holds 85,000 to 120,000 clones, approximately 88% found once. Sequencing input: blood. These receptor sequences come from a person aged 18 to 70 in good health.

The chain has TRBV4-1 and TRBJ2-1, with 8 positions matching TRBD2. Germline CDR1 MGHRA, CDR2 YSYEKL. V was pared by 4 bases and J by 0 bases, with 11 bases of the junction left unmatched. This CDR3 contains 18 residues. CDR3 amino acids: CASSLTHLAGDSYNEQFF. DNA for the CDR3: TGCGCCAGCAGCCTCACACATCTAGCGGGTGACTCCTACAATGAGCAGTTCTTC.

This clone came up a few times. J is TRBJ2-2 and V is TRBV7-3; D ambiguous. The germline V and J ends were trimmed by 5 bases and 1 base, with 5 bases remaining between them. Germline V gene lookup returns CDR1 SGHTA and CDR2 FQGTGA. The CDR3 is 13 residues long. The CDR3 region is CASSQLNTGELFF. DNA of the CDR3: TGTGCCAGCAGCCAATTGAACACCGGGGAGCTGTTTTTT.

The V gene is TRBV28, the J gene TRBJ2-7; D is possibly TRBD1 or TRBD2 (6 bases each). Germline CDR1 is MDHEN and CDR2 is SYDVKM. The CDR3 has 14 amino acids. V lost 2 bases and J lost 0, with 8 bases in between. CDR3 sequence: CASSLEGGSYEQYF. CDR3 DNA sequence: TGTGCCAGCAGTTTAGAGGGGGGCTCCTACGAGCAGTACTTC.